These 4 T cell receptor beta chains were all obtained from the same sample, sequenced in a study of CD8+ T cells in alopecia areata. Reverse transcribed after extraction, RNA yielded cDNA as the sequencing template. The assay was immunoSEQ multiplex PCR, and TCRdb's table has in-frame clones only and misses some. The sample contains over 30,000 clones, about 80% of which appear only once. The specimen was NKG2D-low CD8+ T cells sorted from blood. All receptors come from a human donor with alopecia areata.

This clone was detected once. A far bigger clonotype differs at one base, so this is likely a read error. The chain recombines TRBV29-1 with TRBJ2-3; perhaps TRBD1 as D (5 bases). Germline-derived CDR1 and CDR2 are SQVTM and ANQGSEA. The CDR3 covers 15 residues. The CDR3 protein is CSFEILDRGPDTQYF. The CDR3 nucleotides are TGCAGCTTTGAAATATTGGATAGGGGTCCAGATACGCAGTATTTT.

J is TRBJ2-5 and V is TRBV6-1; 7 nucleotides align to TRBD1. The J call is uncertain, as TRBJ2-7 better fits the DNA end. The CDR3 is 13 amino acids. Germline V CDR1 and CDR2: MNHNS, SASEGT. The CDR3 nucleotides read TGTGCCAGCAGTGTTGGACAGGACTACGAGCAGTACTTC. Translated, it gives CASSVGQDYEQYF.

The J gene is TRBJ2-2, the V gene TRBV5-1, with TRBD1 identical over 9 bases. The CDR3 covers 15 residues. Germline V lookup: CDR1 SGHRS, CDR2 YFSETQ. Trimming cost V 6 bases and J 8 bases; bases outside gene matches: 11. CDR3 amino acids: CASTTGTGLEGELFF. The CDR3 bases are TGCGCCAGCACGACCGGGACAGGGCTTGAAGGGGAGCTGTTTTTT.

The gene calls are TRBV9 and TRBJ1-1; D is undetermined. The CDR3 runs 13 residues. Germline CDR1 is SGDLS and CDR2 is YYNGEE. V lost 3 bases to trimming and J lost 1 base, with 7 bases between them. CDR3 loop: CASSGTENTEAFF. The CDR3 DNA reads TGTGCCAGCAGCGGAACAGAGAACACTGAAGCTTTCTTT.